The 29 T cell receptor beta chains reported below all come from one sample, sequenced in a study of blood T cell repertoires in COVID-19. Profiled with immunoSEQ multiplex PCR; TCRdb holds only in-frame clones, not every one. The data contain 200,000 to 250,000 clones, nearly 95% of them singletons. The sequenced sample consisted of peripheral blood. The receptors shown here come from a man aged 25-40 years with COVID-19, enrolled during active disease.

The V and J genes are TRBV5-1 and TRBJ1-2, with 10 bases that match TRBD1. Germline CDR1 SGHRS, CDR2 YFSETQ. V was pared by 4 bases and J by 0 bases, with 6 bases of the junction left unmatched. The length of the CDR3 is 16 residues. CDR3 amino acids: CASSDGTGVPNYGYTF. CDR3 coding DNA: TGCGCCAGCAGCGATGGGACAGGGGTCCCTAACTATGGCTACACCTTC.

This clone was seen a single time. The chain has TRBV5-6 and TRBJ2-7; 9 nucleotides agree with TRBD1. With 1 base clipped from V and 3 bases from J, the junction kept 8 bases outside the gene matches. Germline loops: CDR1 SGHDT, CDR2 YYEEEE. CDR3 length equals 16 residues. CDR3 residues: CASSLLETGGNYEQYF. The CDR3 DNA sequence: TGTGCCAGCAGCTTGTTGGAGACAGGGGGGAACTACGAGCAGTACTTC.

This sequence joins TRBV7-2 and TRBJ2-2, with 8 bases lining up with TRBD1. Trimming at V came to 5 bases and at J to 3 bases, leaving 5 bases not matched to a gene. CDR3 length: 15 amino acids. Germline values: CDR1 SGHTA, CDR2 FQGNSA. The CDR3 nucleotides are TGTGCCAGCAGCCCCCGACAGGGGTACACCGGGGAGCTGTTTTTT. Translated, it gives CASSPRQGYTGELFF. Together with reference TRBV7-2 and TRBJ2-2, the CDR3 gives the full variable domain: GAGVSQSPSNKVTEKGKDVELRCDPISGHTALYWYRQSLGQGLEFLIYFQGNSAPDKSGLPSDRFSAERTGGSVSTLTIQRTQQEDSAVYLCASSPRQGYTGELFFGEGSRLTVL.

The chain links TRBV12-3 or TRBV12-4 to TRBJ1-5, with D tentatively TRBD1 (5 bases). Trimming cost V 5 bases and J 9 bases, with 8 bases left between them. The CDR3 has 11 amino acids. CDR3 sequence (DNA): TGTGCCAGCAGTCGGGGGGGGCCCCAGCATTTT. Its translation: CASSRGGPQHF.

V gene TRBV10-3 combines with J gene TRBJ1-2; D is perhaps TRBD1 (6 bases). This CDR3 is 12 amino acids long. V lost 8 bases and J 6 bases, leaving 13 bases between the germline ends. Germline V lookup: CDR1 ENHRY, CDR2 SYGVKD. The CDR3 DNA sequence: TGTGCCATCTGGACAGTCCCAGATGGCTACACCTTC. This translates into CAIWTVPDGYTF.

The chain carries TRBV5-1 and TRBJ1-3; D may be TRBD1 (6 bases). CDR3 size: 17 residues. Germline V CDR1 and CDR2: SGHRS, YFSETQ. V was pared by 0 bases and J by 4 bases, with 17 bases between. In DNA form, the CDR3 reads TGCGCCAGCAGCTTGGTGGGGGACACCAGCCAGGGAAACACCATATATTTT. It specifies CASSLVGDTSQGNTIYF. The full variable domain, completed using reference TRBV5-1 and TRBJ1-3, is KAGVTQTPRYLIKTRGQQVTLSCSPISGHRSVSWYQQTPGQGLQFLFEYFSETQRNKGNFPGRFSGRQFSNSRSEMNVSTLELGDSALYLCASSLVGDTSQGNTIYFGEGSWLTVV.

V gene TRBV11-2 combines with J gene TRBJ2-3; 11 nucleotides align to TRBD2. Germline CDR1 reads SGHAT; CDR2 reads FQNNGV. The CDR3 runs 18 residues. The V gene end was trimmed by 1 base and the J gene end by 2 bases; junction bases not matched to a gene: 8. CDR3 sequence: CASSLAWSSGGPTDTQYF. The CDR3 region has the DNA TGTGCCAGCAGCTTAGCGTGGTCTAGCGGGGGGCCCACAGATACGCAGTATTTT. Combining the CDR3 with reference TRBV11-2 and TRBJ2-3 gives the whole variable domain EAGVAQSPRYKIIEKRQSVAFWCNPISGHATLYWYQQILGQGPKLLIQFQNNGVVDDSQLPKDRFSAERLKGVDSTLKIQPAKLEDSAVYLCASSLAWSSGGPTDTQYFGPGTRLTVL.

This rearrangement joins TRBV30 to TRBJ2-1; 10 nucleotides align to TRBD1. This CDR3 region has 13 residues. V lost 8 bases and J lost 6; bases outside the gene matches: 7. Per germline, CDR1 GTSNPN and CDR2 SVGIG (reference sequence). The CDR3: CARTRTGGNEQFF. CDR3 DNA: TGTGCCCGTACGCGGACAGGGGGCAATGAGCAGTTCTTC.

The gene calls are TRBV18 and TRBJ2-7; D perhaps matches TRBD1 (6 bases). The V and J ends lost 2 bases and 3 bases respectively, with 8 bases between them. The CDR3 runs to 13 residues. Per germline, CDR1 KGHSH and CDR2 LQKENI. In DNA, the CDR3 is TGTGCCAGCTCACCAGACAGGAACTACGAGCAGTACTTC. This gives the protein CASSPDRNYEQYF.

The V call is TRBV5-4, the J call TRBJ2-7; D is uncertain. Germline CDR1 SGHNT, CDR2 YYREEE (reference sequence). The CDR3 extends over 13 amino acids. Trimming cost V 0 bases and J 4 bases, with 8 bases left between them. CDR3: CASSLDSLYEQYF. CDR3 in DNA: TGTGCCAGCAGCTTGGACAGCCTGTACGAGCAGTACTTC.

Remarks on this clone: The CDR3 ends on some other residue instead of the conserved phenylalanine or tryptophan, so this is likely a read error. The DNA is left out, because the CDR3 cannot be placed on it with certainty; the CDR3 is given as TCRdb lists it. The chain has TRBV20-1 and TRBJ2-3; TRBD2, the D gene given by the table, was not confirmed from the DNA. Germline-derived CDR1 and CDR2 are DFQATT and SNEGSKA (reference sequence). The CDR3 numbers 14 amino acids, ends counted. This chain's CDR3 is CSASGGGPGGGYFY.

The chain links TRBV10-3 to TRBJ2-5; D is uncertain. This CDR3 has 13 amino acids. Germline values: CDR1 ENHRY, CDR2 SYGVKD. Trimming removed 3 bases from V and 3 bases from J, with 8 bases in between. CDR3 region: CAISERTEETQYF. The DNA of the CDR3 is TGTGCCATCAGTGAAAGAACAGAAGAGACCCAGTACTTC.

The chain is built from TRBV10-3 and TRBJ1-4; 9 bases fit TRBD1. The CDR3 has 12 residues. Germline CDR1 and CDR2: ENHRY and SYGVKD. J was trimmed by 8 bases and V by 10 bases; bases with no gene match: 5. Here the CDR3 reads CATRDREEKLFF. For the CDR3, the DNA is TGTGCCACCCGGGACAGGGAAGAAAAACTGTTTTTT.

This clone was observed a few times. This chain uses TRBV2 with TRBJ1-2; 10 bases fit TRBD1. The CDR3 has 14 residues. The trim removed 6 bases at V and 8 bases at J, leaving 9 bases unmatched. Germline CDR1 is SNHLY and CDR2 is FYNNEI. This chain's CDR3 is CASRGTGASFGYTF. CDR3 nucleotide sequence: TGTGCCAGCAGGGGGACAGGGGCTTCCTTCGGCTACACCTTC.

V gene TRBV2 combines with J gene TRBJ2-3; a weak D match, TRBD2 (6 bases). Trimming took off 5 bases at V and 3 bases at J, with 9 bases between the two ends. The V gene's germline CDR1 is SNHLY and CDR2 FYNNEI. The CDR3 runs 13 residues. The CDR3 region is CASSPLATDTQYF. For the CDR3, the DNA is TGTGCCAGCAGTCCACTAGCAACAGATACGCAGTATTTT.

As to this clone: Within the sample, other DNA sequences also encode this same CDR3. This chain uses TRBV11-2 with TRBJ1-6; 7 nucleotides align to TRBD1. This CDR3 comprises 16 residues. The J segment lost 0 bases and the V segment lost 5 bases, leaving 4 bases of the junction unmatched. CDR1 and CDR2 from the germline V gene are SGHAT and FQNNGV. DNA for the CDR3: TGTGCCAGCAGCCTAGGGACAGACTCCTATAATTCACCCCTCCACTTT. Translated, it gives CASSLGTDSYNSPLHF.

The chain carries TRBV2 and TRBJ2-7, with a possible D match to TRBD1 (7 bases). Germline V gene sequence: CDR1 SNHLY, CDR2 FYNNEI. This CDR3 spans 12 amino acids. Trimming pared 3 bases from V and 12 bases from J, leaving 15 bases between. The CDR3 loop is CASSDGRGDLYF. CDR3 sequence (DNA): TGTGCCAGCAGTGATGGCAGGGGGGATCTGTACTTC.

CDR3 sequence: CASSHVQGGAETQYF. DNA for the CDR3: TGTGCCAGCAGCCACGTACAGGGGGGGGCGGAGACCCAGTACTTC. This sequence joins TRBV3-1 (or the pseudogene TRBV3-2) and TRBJ2-5, with D perhaps TRBD1 (8 bases). The CDR3 length is 15 residues. The V and J ends lost 3 bases and 5 bases respectively, with 16 bases between them. CDR1 and CDR2 (germline): LGHDT, YNNKEL (reference sequence).

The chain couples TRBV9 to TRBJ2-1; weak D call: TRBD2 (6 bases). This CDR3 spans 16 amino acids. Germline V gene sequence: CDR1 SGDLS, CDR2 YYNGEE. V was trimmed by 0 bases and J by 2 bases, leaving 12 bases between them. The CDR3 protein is CASSVGGGVAYNEQFF. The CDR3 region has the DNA TGTGCCAGCAGCGTAGGCGGAGGGGTGGCCTACAATGAGCAGTTCTTC. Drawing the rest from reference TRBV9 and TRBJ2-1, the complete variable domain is DSGVTQTPKHLITATGQRVTLRCSPRSGDLSVYWYQQSLDQGLQFLIQYYNGEERAKGNILERFSAQQFPDLHSELNLSSLELGDSALYFCASSVGGGVAYNEQFFGPGTRLTVL.

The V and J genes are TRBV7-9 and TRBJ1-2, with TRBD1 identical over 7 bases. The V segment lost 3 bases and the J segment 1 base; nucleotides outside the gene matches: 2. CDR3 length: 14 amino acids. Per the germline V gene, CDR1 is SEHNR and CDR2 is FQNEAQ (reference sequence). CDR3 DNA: TGTGCCAGCAGCTTGACAGGGATTAACTATGGCTACACCTTC. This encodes CASSLTGINYGYTF.

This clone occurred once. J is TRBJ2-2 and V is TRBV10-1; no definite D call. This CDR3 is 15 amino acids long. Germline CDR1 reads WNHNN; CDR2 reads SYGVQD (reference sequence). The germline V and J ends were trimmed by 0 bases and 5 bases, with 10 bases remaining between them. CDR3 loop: CASSESGRSTGELFF. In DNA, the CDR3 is TGCGCCAGCAGTGAGTCGGGCAGATCGACCGGGGAGCTGTTTTTT.

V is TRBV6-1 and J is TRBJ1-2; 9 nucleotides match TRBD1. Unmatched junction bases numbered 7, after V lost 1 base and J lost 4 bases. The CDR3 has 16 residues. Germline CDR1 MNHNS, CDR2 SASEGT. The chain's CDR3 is CASSEGGQGLIYGYTF. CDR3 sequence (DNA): TGTGCCAGCAGTGAAGGGGGACAGGGTTTAATCTATGGCTACACCTTC.

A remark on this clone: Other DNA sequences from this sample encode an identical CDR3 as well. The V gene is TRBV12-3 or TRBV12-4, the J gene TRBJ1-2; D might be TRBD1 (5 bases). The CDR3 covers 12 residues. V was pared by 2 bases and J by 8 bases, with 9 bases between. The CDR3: CASSLPGRGYTF. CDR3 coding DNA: TGTGCCAGCAGTTTACCAGGGAGGGGCTACACCTTC.

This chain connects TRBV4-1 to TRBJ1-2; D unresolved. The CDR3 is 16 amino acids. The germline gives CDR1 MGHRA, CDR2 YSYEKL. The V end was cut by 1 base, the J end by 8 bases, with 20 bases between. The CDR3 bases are TGCGCCAGCAGCCAAGCCGCGAGCCCTAACTTCAAGGGCTACACCTTC. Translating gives CASSQAASPNFKGYTF.

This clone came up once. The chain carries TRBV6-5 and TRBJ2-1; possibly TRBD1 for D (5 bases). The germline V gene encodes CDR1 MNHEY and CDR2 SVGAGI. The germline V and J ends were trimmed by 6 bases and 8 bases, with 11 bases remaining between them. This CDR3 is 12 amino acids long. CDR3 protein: CASSNRYDEQFF. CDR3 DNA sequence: TGTGCCAGCAGCAACAGGTACGATGAGCAGTTCTTC.

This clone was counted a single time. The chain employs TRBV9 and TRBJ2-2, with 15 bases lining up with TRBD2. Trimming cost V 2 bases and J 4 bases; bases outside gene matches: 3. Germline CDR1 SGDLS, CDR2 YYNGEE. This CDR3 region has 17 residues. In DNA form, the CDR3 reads TGTGCCAGCAGCGTGGGACTAGCGGGGGGTAGCACCGGGGAGCTGTTTTTT. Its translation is CASSVGLAGGSTGELFF.

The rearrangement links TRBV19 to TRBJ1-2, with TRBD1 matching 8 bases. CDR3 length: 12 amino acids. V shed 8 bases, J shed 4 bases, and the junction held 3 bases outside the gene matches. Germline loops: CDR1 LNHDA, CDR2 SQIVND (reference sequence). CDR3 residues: CASGQGPYGYTF. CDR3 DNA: TGTGCCAGTGGACAGGGCCCCTATGGCTACACCTTC.

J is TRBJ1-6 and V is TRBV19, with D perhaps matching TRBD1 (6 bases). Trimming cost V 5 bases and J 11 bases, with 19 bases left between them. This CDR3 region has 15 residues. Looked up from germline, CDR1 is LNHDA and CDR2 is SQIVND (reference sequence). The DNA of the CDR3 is TGTGCCAGTAGTTCCAGGGGATGGGCCCGGGCACCCCTCCACTTT. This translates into CASSSRGWARAPLHF.

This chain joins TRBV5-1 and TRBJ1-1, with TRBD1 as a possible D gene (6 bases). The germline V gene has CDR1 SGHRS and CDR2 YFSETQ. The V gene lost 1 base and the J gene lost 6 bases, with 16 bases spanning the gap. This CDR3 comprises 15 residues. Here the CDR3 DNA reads TGCGCCAGCAGCTTGCTACAGGGTGTCGGCGCTGAAGCTTTCTTT. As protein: CASSLLQGVGAEAFF. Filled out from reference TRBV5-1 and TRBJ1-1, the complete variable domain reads KAGVTQTPRYLIKTRGQQVTLSCSPISGHRSVSWYQQTPGQGLQFLFEYFSETQRNKGNFPGRFSGRQFSNSRSEMNVSTLELGDSALYLCASSLLQGVGAEAFFGQGTRLTVV.